This T cell receptor (beta chain) was documented in a study of cytomegalovirus exposure and HLA in healthy donors. The study's findings and limits: As a later analysis showed, several of the most significant clusters appeared to be linked to common viral pathogens.

For this clone: What it recognizes is unknown.

This CDR3 comprises 15 residues. Germline CDR1 is SGHDT and CDR2 is YYEEEE. V shed 4 bases and J shed 1 base, with 14 bases lying between them. This PCR relied on a set of 60 Vbeta primers and 13 Jbeta primers. Authors' data handling: Counted up in a later analysis, unique TCR beta chains came to some 75 million, with around 9.9 million shared. The protocol was immunoSEQ multiplex PCR, while the TCRdb copy is restricted to in-frame clones and leaves out a portion. The V and J calls and clone size are taken from that table; D and trimming were inferred from the DNA. The sample includes 130,000 to 150,000 clones, roughly 80% seen only once; the top ten take approximately 10%.

This chain joins TRBV5-6 and TRBJ1-1; D may be TRBD1 (6 bases). This sequence originates from a woman aged 50 to 60 in good health and CMV-seropositive. Sequenced sample: PBMCs. CDR3 in DNA: TGTGCCAGCAGCATAAGGGGGTCGGGGAACACTGAAGCTTTCTTT. This codes for CASSIRGSGNTEAFF.